This T cell receptor beta chain was captured in a study of PD-1 blockade in classical Hodgkin lymphoma. Following autologous stem cell transplantation, relapse occurred in every patient, and exposure to brentuximab vedotin varied. Per germline, CDR1 MNHEY and CDR2 SVGAGI. CDR3 length: 15 residues. The junction had 6 bases not matched to a gene; V was cut back by 5 bases and J by 0 bases. Here immunoSEQ multiplex PCR was the method, and the copy in TCRdb shows in-frame clones only, minus some. The top ten hold just under 20% of the sample, which has 90,000 to 120,000 clones, approximately 90% seen once.

The chain links TRBV6-5 to TRBJ2-7, with 8 nucleotides matching TRBD2. This sequence originates from a human donor with classical Hodgkin lymphoma. This specimen consisted of peripheral blood mononuclear cells (PBMCs), obtained before the second cycle of nivolumab. The CDR3 loop reads CASSGEAGGSYEQYF. CDR3 nucleotides: TGTGCCAGCAGTGGGGAGGCGGGGGGCTCCTACGAGCAGTACTTC.